The 32 T cell receptor beta chains reported below all come from one sample, sequenced in a study of CD8 T cells in ankylosing spondylitis. TCRdb redid the calling of the 5' RACE reads with MiXCR, one entry per CDR3 protein. The sample shows about 240,000 distinct CDR3 sequences, about 9.1% of them seen only once. The specimen sequenced was blood, either unsorted or a sorted T cell fraction (not recorded which). The receptors were gathered from a male donor with ankylosing spondylitis or in good health (not recorded which).

Many counts were recorded for this clonotype. This rearrangement joins TRBV5-1 to TRBJ1-1; 10 bases are shared with TRBD1. V shed 4 bases and J 4 bases; nucleotides not matched to a gene: 7. Germline CDR1 reads SGHRS; CDR2 reads YFSETQ. The CDR3 extends over 15 amino acids. CDR3 sequence reads: CASSPDRGLVTEAFF. CDR3 DNA sequence: TGCGCCAGCAGCCCCGACAGGGGGCTGGTCACTGAAGCTTTCTTT.

The sample holds a few counts of this clonotype. This chain links TRBV20-1 with TRBJ2-5; TRBD2 matches 9 bases. The CDR3 consists of 14 residues. Germline CDR1 and CDR2: DFQATT and SNEGSKA (reference sequence). Written as DNA, the CDR3 is TGCAGCGGACAAGCGGGAGGCCCGAAAGAGACCCAGTACTTC. Translating it yields CSGQAGGPKETQYF.

This clonotype was recorded at least ten times. The chain employs TRBV2 and TRBJ1-4; unclear D gene. The V and J ends lost 6 bases and 8 bases respectively, with 10 bases between them. The CDR3 covers 12 residues. Germline-derived CDR1 and CDR2 are SNHLY and FYNNEI. CDR3 in DNA: TGTGCCAGCAGGCAGGACGAGGAAAAACTGTTTTTT. It yields the protein CASRQDEEKLFF.

This chain links TRBV29-1 with TRBJ2-7, with D unresolved. CDR3 length equals 14 residues. The V end lost 6 bases, the J end lost 5 bases, and 20 bases lay between the germline ends. Germline values: CDR1 SQVTM, CDR2 ANQGSEA. CDR3 residues: CSVSRGPRGDEQYF. DNA of the CDR3: TGCAGCGTATCACGAGGACCTCGAGGCGACGAGCAGTACTTC.

The chain couples TRBV9 to TRBJ2-5; D perhaps matches TRBD2 (6 bases). V dropped 4 bases and J dropped 0 bases, with 16 bases sitting between them. Per germline, CDR1 SGDLS and CDR2 YYNGEE. The CDR3 has 16 residues. CDR3 nucleotides: TGTGCCAGCAGCCCCGGAGAGGGAGGTTACCAAGAGACCCAGTACTTC. Translated: CASSPGEGGYQETQYF.

This clonotype has ten or more counts. The chain recombines TRBV5-6 with TRBJ2-1; D not resolved. Germline V gene lookup returns CDR1 SGHDT and CDR2 YYEEEE. CDR3 length: 13 amino acids. V was clipped by 3 bases and J by 9 bases, with 13 bases between them. CDR3 in amino acids: CASSYDQNSEQFF. DNA of the CDR3: TGTGCCAGCAGCTATGATCAGAATTCTGAGCAGTTCTTC.

Ten or more counts support this clonotype. The CDR3, as DNA: TGTGCCAGTAAGGGACAGGGAGATTCACCCCTCCACTTT. Protein product: CASKGQGDSPLHF. The rearrangement links TRBV6-6 to TRBJ1-6, with 9 nucleotides matching TRBD1. Losses at the gene ends were 9 bases for V and 8 bases for J; bases not matched to a gene: 5. This CDR3 comprises 13 residues. Germline V lookup: CDR1 MNHNY, CDR2 SVGAGI (reference sequence).

This clonotype was seen at least ten times. This chain uses TRBV18 with TRBJ1-4; D gene uncertain. The germline V gene has CDR1 KGHSH and CDR2 LQKENI. Trimming took 2 bases from V and 8 from J, leaving 9 bases between them. The CDR3 totals 13 residues. CDR3 sequence (DNA): TGTGCCAGCTCACCAGGGTTGGAAGAAAAACTGTTTTTT. Amino acids: CASSPGLEEKLFF.

This clonotype was observed many times. V and J are TRBV7-2 and TRBJ2-5; unclear D gene. CDR1 SGHTA and CDR2 FQGNSA come from the germline V gene. Between the trimmed V and J ends, which lost 0 bases and 2 bases, there was a span of 4 bases. The CDR3 consists of 13 residues. CDR3 in amino acids: CASSLARQETQYF. In DNA form, the CDR3 reads TGTGCCAGCAGCTTAGCTAGGCAAGAGACCCAGTACTTC. Filled out from reference TRBV7-2 and TRBJ2-5, the complete variable domain reads GAGVSQSPSNKVTEKGKDVELRCDPISGHTALYWYRQSLGQGLEFLIYFQGNSAPDKSGLPSDRFSAERTGGSVSTLTIQRTQQEDSAVYLCASSLARQETQYFGPGTRLLVL.

The table lists this clonotype with many counts. The chain combines TRBV20-1 with TRBJ2-3; D is ambiguous. Trimming took 3 bases from V and 7 from J, leaving 8 bases between them. Germline assignment: CDR1 DFQATT and CDR2 SNEGSKA (reference sequence). There are 11 residues in the CDR3. The CDR3 DNA is TGCAGTGCTAGTCCGGGTAATACGCAGTATTTT. Translating it yields CSASPGNTQYF.

The sample holds many counts of this clonotype. The CDR3 spells CASSLRGLTTNEKLFF. The CDR3 nucleotides read TGCGCCAGCAGCTTGAGGGGCCTCACAACTAATGAAAAACTGTTTTTT. This sequence joins TRBV5-1 and TRBJ1-4; TRBD1 is a possible D gene (5 bases). The CDR3 is made up of 16 amino acids. V was trimmed by 1 base and J by 0 bases, leaving 10 bases between them. Germline assignment: CDR1 SGHRS and CDR2 YFSETQ.

The sample holds many counts of this clonotype. The chain couples TRBV20-1 to TRBJ2-1, with 7 positions matching TRBD1. The germline gives CDR1 DFQATT, CDR2 SNEGSKA (reference sequence). V lost 3 bases and J lost 0; bases outside the gene matches: 5. There are 15 residues in the CDR3. The CDR3 loop reads CSARRGQSSYNEQFF. The CDR3 DNA reads as TGCAGTGCTAGGAGGGGACAGAGCTCCTACAATGAGCAGTTCTTC.

The rearrangement uses TRBV2 and TRBJ2-5; 13 nucleotides line up with TRBD2. This CDR3 region has 13 residues. The junction had 0 bases not matched to a gene; V was cut back by 8 bases and J by 3 bases. In germline, CDR1 is SNHLY, CDR2 FYNNEI. The CDR3 loop is CASGTSGKETQYF. In DNA, the CDR3 is TGTGCCAGCGGGACTAGCGGGAAAGAGACCCAGTACTTC.

This clonotype was observed a few times. The rearrangement links TRBV12-3 or TRBV12-4 to TRBJ2-1, with 10 bases fitting TRBD2. The CDR3 consists of 16 residues. V was clipped by 7 bases and J by 6 bases; unmatched bases: 12. CDR3 in amino acids: CASTIGTSGTVNEQFF. The CDR3 region has the DNA TGTGCCAGCACCATTGGCACTAGCGGGACTGTCAATGAGCAGTTCTTC.

The chain uses TRBV20-1 and TRBJ2-5, with 7 bases aligning to TRBD2. The germline V gene has CDR1 DFQATT and CDR2 SNEGSKA (reference sequence). The CDR3 is 15 amino acids. After removal of 0 bases from V and 3 bases from J, the junction contained 7 bases not matched to a gene. The CDR3 reads CSARDPSGAKETQYF. CDR3 DNA sequence: TGCAGTGCTAGAGATCCTAGCGGAGCGAAAGAGACCCAGTACTTC.

This clonotype appeared many times. This chain connects TRBV7-6 to TRBJ2-2; 8 bases are a match to TRBD2. CDR1 and CDR2 from the germline V gene are SGHVS and FNYEAQ. The V segment lost 0 bases and the J segment 2 bases; nucleotides outside the gene matches: 8. The CDR3 consists of 18 residues. The CDR3 DNA is TGTGCCAGCAGCTTAGCGGTGAGGGGGACTAGTAACACCGGGGAGCTGTTTTTT. It codes for CASSLAVRGTSNTGELFF.

The chain joins TRBV30 to TRBJ2-7; D not resolved. CDR1 GTSNPN and CDR2 SVGIG come from the germline V gene (reference sequence). The V and J ends lost 0 bases and 0 bases respectively, with 6 bases between them. The CDR3 extends over 13 amino acids. CDR3 loop: CAWSVGSSYEQYF. In DNA form, the CDR3 reads TGTGCCTGGAGTGTTGGCAGCTCCTACGAGCAGTACTTC.

The chain links TRBV18 to TRBJ1-1; maybe TRBD1 (6 bases). The ends were cut back, 4 bases at V and 2 bases at J, with 17 bases in the middle. Germline assignment: CDR1 KGHSH and CDR2 LQKENI. This CDR3 has 16 amino acids. Here the CDR3 DNA reads TGTGCCAGCTCACGACCCGGGGGCCTCATTAACACTGAAGCTTTCTTT. Protein sequence: CASSRPGGLINTEAFF.

The sample holds many counts of this clonotype. The J gene is TRBJ1-1, the V gene TRBV29-1; D remains unclear. This CDR3 has 12 amino acids. Germline CDR1 SQVTM, CDR2 ANQGSEA. V was cut by 5 bases and J by 1 base, with 8 bases left in between. In nucleotides, the CDR3 is TGCAGCGTTAGGGCTACGAACACTGAAGCTTTCTTT. Its translation: CSVRATNTEAFF. Supplemented by reference TRBV29-1 and TRBJ1-1, the full variable domain reads SAVISQKPSRDICQRGTSLTIQCQVDSQVTMMFWYRQQPGQSLTLIATANQGSEATYESGFVIDKFPISRPNLTFSTLTVSNMSPEDSSIYLCSVRATNTEAFFGQGTRLTVV.

This clonotype was detected ten times or more. The chain is built from TRBV12-3 or TRBV12-4 and TRBJ2-1, with 8 nucleotides matching TRBD2. J gave up 2 bases and V 6 bases, and 9 bases lay outside the gene matches. This CDR3 is 16 amino acids long. CDR3 amino acids: CASSGLARGAYNEQFF. The CDR3 DNA reads as TGTGCCAGCAGCGGACTAGCCCGAGGGGCCTACAATGAGCAGTTCTTC.

DNA of the CDR3: TGTGCCAGCAGCCCCTGGACAGGGATAAACACCGGGGAGCTGTTTTTT. Protein product: CASSPWTGINTGELFF. J is TRBJ2-2 and V is TRBV11-2; 8 positions match TRBD1. The germline V gene has CDR1 SGHAT and CDR2 FQNNGV. The CDR3 contains 16 residues. The junction had 7 bases not matched to a gene; V was cut back by 5 bases and J by 2 bases.

The chain employs TRBV5-4 and TRBJ2-3; D not certain. The V end was cut by 4 bases, the J end by 5 bases, with 11 bases between. Germline V lookup: CDR1 SGHNT, CDR2 YYREEE (reference sequence). The CDR3 has 13 residues. In DNA, the CDR3 is TGTGCCAGCAGCCGCGGTACCGTAGATACGCAGTATTTT. Translation gives CASSRGTVDTQYF.

A remark on this clonotype: One base away lies a much larger clone, so this may be a sequencing read error. This sequence joins TRBV10-3 and TRBJ2-1; 9 bases map to TRBD2. The germline V gene encodes CDR1 ENHRY and CDR2 SYGVKD. The CDR3 has 15 amino acids. The CDR3 sequence is CATSESAGGYNEQFF. CDR3 DNA sequence: TGTGCCACCAGTGAGTCGGCGGGGGGGTACAATGAGCAGTTCTTC.

This clonotype was observed a few times. The chain is built from TRBV7-2 and TRBJ2-7; D remains ambiguous. The CDR3 loop spans 14 amino acids. Trimming removed 5 bases at V and 1 base at J, with 12 bases between. CDR1 and CDR2 from the germline V gene are SGHTA and FQGNSA. The CDR3 nucleotides are TGTGCCAGCAGCCTCAGCGAAGCGTCCTACGAGCAGTACTTC. Encoded protein: CASSLSEASYEQYF. The variable domain in full, completed from reference TRBV7-2 and TRBJ2-7, reads GAGVSQSPSNKVTEKGKDVELRCDPISGHTALYWYRQSLGQGLEFLIYFQGNSAPDKSGLPSDRFSAERTGGSVSTLTIQRTQQEDSAVYLCASSLSEASYEQYFGPGTRLTVT.

Many counts were recorded for this clonotype. The chain has TRBV4-3 and TRBJ2-3; TRBD2 aligns across 11 bases. Trimming removed 0 bases from V and 4 bases from J; junction bases left unmatched: 3. Germline values: CDR1 LGHNA, CDR2 YSLEER. The CDR3 sequence is 16 residues long. In DNA form, the CDR3 reads TGCGCCAGCAGCCAAGAACTAGCGGGAGTTCCAGATACGCAGTATTTT. Translating gives CASSQELAGVPDTQYF.

The table lists this clonotype with many counts. The junction differs from germline at one of its ends, possibly a read error. V is TRBV5-1 and J is TRBJ1-1; D not resolved. Germline CDR1 reads SGHRS; CDR2 reads YFSETQ. This CDR3 has 12 residues. This CDR3 is CASRPGNTEAFF. Here the CDR3 DNA reads TGTGCCAGCAGGCCCGGGAACACTGAAGCTTTCTTT.

CDR3 sequence (DNA): TGTGCCTGGAGTAAGGGACCGAACACTGAAGCTTTCTTT. It yields the protein CAWSKGPNTEAFF. The V and J genes are TRBV30 and TRBJ1-1; D is possibly TRBD1 (5 bases). Trimming pared 2 bases from V and 1 base from J, leaving 8 bases between. This CDR3 contains 13 residues. The germline V gene encodes CDR1 GTSNPN and CDR2 SVGIG (reference sequence).

The table lists this clonotype with a count of one. The rearrangement joins TRBV10-2 to TRBJ2-1; 12 bases line up with TRBD2. Looked up from germline, CDR1 is WSHSY and CDR2 is SAAADI. This CDR3 comprises 13 residues. V was clipped by 9 bases and J by 10 bases; unmatched bases: 7. The CDR3 bases are TGCGCCAGTGGACTAGCGGGAAGGGGGGAGCAGTTCTTC. It specifies CASGLAGRGEQFF.

The rearrangement joins TRBV7-6 to TRBJ1-1, with 10 bases aligning to TRBD1. The ends lost 4 bases at V and 5 bases at J; junction bases unmatched: 4. Germline-derived CDR1 and CDR2 are SGHVS and FNYEAQ. CDR3 length: 14 amino acids. The CDR3: CASSSGQGWTEAFF. As DNA, the CDR3 is TGTGCCAGCAGCTCGGGACAGGGGTGGACTGAAGCTTTCTTT.

This clonotype was found many times. The chain uses TRBV7-9 and TRBJ1-1; the D gene is possibly TRBD1 (5 bases). The CDR3 runs 14 residues. V lost 8 bases and J lost 8, with 21 bases in between. Germline CDR1 and CDR2: SEHNR and FQNEAQ (reference sequence). The CDR3 loop is CASSFIREGAEAFF. The CDR3 DNA is TGTGCCAGCTCCTTCATCCGAGAAGGGGCGGAAGCTTTCTTT. The complete variable domain, with remaining parts taken from reference TRBV7-9 and TRBJ1-1, reads DTGVSQNPRHKITKRGQNVTFRCDPISEHNRLYWYRQTLGQGPEFLTYFQNEAQLEKSRLLSDRFSAERPKGSFSTLEIQRTEQGDSAMYLCASSFIREGAEAFFGQGTRLTVV.

The chain links TRBV7-2 to TRBJ1-1, with D possibly matching TRBD1 (6 bases). The CDR3 is 12 amino acids. Looked up from germline, CDR1 is SGHTA and CDR2 is FQGNSA. Trimming took off 11 bases at V and 2 bases at J, with 12 bases between the two ends. Here the CDR3 reads CAWGHPNTEAFF. The CDR3 DNA is TGTGCCTGGGGACACCCTAACACTGAAGCTTTCTTT.

In this sample, this clonotype turned up many times. V usage is TRBV20-1 and J usage is TRBJ2-1; TRBD1 agrees at 9 bases. CDR3 length equals 16 residues. CDR1 is DFQATT and CDR2 is SNEGSKA in the germline V gene (reference sequence). V shed 4 bases, J shed 9 bases, and the junction held 16 bases outside the gene matches. The CDR3 region has the DNA TGCAGTGCTACCCGAGAACCGGGACAGGGTGCTGGTGAGCAGTTCTTC. Its protein product is CSATREPGQGAGEQFF.